The T cell receptor beta chain described here comes from a study of T cell repertoires in cytomegalovirus infection. The study, taken as a whole, reports: In two of eight donors, the top clonotype was HLA-C-restricted CMV-specific. People with CMV and the relevant HLA were identified by cumulative public TCR beta family frequency.

With regard to this clonotype: Its matching antigen is unknown. A read error is possible here, since a much larger clone lies one base away.

MiXCR was run by TCRdb on the reads, yielding one entry per CDR3 protein. The sample shows 250,000 to 300,000 distinct CDR3 sequences, about a sixth of them seen only once. Sequenced input: CD8+ T cells from PBMCs. This TCR was recovered from a human donor in good health (CMV status not recorded). Some clones in this sample may be carry-over from other donors' samples.

The CDR3 coding sequence is TGTCCCATCAGTGAGTCTTTAACAGGTTTTGGCAATCAGCCCCAGCATTTT. It specifies CPISESLTGFGNQPQHF. The chain couples TRBV10-3 to TRBJ1-5; possible D gene TRBD1, 5 bases. Germline CDR1 ENHRY, CDR2 SYGVKD. The CDR3 runs to 17 residues.